Below, 5 T cell receptor beta chains from the same sample are listed, as sequenced in a study of T cells in Graves' hyperthyroidism and ophthalmopathy. TCR beta CDR3 regions were amplified from RNA transcripts. TCR CDR3 underwent first-round RT-PCR with the HTBI primer set. TCRdb reprocessed the multiplex PCR reads via MiXCR and lists one record per CDR3 protein. The sample shows about 600,000 distinct CDR3 sequences, 14% of them seen only once. Sequenced: blood. These receptors were obtained from a woman in her late teens or twenties with Graves' ophthalmopathy.

The chain employs TRBV27 and TRBJ1-2; D remains ambiguous. Germline V CDR1 and CDR2: MNHEY, SMNVEV (reference sequence). CDR3 length equals 14 residues. The V and J ends lost 3 bases and 0 bases respectively, with 8 bases between them. The CDR3 coding sequence is TGTGCCAGCAGTTTCAAACATCCTAACTATGGCTACACCTTC. Its protein is CASSFKHPNYGYTF.

In this sample, this clonotype turned up a few times. The genes are TRBV19 and TRBJ1-1; D is possibly TRBD1 (6 bases). Trimming removed 10 bases from V and 4 bases from J, with 16 bases in between. The CDR3 runs 13 residues. CDR1 LNHDA and CDR2 SQIVND come from the germline V gene (reference sequence). Written as DNA, the CDR3 is TGTGCCACCAGACGGGGGCGGCTCACTGAAGCTTTCTTT. This encodes CATRRGRLTEAFF.

This clonotype was recorded many times. The chain links TRBV27 to TRBJ2-1; D unresolved. Germline CDR1 and CDR2: MNHEY and SMNVEV (reference sequence). The V and J ends lost 2 bases and 0 bases respectively, with 11 bases between them. This CDR3 region has 16 residues. Here the CDR3 reads CASSLGRFSSYNEQFF. CDR3 bases: TGTGCCAGCAGTTTAGGGCGATTCAGCTCCTACAATGAGCAGTTCTTC.

This clonotype came up a few times. This chain uses TRBV7-3 with TRBJ2-3; D uncertain. This CDR3 is 15 amino acids long. Trimming took 6 bases from V and 1 from J, leaving 14 bases between them. CDR1 SGHTA and CDR2 FQGTGA come from the germline V gene. The CDR3 spells CASRRYQDGTDTQYF. In nucleotides, the CDR3 is TGTGCCAGCAGACGCTATCAAGACGGCACAGATACGCAGTATTTT.

The chain recombines TRBV19 with TRBJ2-7; 7 bases are shared with TRBD2. The CDR3 runs to 16 residues. Germline CDR1 and CDR2: LNHDA and SQIVND (reference sequence). The V and J ends lost 4 bases and 6 bases, in that order; junction bases with no gene match: 15. CDR3 nucleotide sequence: TGTGCCAGTAGTAGGGGTGGGTTGCGGGAGTGGATCGAGCAGTACTTC. It translates to CASSRGGLREWIEQYF.